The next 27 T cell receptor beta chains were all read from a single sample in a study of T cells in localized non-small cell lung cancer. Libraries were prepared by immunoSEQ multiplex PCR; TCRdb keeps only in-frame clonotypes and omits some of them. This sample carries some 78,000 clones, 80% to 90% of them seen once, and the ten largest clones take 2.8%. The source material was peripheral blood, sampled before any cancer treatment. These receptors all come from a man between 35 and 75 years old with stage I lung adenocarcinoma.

The CDR3 loop reads CAIKYSGTSTDTQYF. The CDR3 DNA reads TGTGCCATTAAATATAGCGGTACTAGCACAGATACGCAGTATTTT. This rearrangement joins TRBV10-3 to TRBJ2-3, with a weak D call TRBD2 (6 bases). Trimming took 9 bases from V and 0 from J, leaving 16 bases between them. The CDR3 consists of 15 residues. Looked up from germline, CDR1 is ENHRY and CDR2 is SYGVKD.

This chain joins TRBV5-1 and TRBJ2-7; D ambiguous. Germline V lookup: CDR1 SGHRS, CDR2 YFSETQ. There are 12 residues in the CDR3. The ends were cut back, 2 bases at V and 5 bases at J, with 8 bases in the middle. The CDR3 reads CASSFDRNEQYF. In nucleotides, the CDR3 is TGCGCCAGCAGCTTTGATAGGAACGAGCAGTACTTC.

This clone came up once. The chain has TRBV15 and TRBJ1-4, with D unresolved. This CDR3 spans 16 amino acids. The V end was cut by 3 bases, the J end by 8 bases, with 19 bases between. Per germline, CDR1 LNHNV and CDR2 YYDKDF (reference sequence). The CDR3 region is CATSRARLTRGEKLFF. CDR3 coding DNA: TGTGCCACCAGCAGGGCCCGTTTGACCCGAGGAGAAAAACTGTTTTTT. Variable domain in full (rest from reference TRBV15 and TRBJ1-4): DAMVIQNPRYQVTQFGKPVTLSCSQTLNHNVMYWYQQKSSQAPKLLFHYYDKDFNNEADTPDNFQSRRPNTSFCFLDIRSPGLGDTAMYLCATSRARLTRGEKLFFGSGTQLSVL.

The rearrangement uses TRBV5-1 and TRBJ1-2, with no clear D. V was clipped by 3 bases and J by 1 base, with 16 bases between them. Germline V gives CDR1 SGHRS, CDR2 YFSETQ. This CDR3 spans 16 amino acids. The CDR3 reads CASSSKEGNDNYGYTF. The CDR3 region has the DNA TGCGCCAGCAGCTCGAAAGAGGGAAATGATAACTATGGCTACACCTTC.

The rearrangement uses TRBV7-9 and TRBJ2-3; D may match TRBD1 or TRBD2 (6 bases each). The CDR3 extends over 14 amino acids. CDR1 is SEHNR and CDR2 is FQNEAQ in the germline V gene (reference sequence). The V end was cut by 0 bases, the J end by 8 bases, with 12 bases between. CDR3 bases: TGTGCCAGCAGCTTAGCGGGGGCGGAGGGTACGCAGTATTTT. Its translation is CASSLAGAEGTQYF.

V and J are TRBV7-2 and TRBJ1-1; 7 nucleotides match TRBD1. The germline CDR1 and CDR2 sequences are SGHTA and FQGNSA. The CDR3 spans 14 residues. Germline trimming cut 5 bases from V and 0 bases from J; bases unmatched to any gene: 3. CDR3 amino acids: CASSPTGLNTEAFF. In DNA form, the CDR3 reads TGTGCCAGCAGCCCGACAGGGCTGAACACTGAAGCTTTCTTT.

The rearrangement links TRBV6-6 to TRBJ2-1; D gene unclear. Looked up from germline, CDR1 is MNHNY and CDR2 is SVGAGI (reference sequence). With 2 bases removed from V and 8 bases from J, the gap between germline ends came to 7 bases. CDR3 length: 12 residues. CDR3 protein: CASSYPGYEQFF. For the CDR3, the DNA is TGTGCCAGCAGTTACCCCGGGTATGAGCAGTTCTTC.

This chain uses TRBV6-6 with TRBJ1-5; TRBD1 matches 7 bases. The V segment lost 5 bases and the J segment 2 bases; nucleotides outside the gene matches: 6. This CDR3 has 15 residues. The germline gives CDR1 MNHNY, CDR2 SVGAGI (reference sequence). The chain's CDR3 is CASSATGQGNQPQHF. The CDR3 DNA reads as TGTGCCAGCAGTGCGACCGGACAGGGCAATCAGCCCCAGCATTTT.

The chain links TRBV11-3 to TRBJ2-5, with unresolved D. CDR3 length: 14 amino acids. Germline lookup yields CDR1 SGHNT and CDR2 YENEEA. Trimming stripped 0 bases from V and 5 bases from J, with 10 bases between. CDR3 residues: CASSLDGPSETQYF. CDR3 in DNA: TGTGCCAGCAGCTTAGACGGCCCCAGCGAGACCCAGTACTTC.

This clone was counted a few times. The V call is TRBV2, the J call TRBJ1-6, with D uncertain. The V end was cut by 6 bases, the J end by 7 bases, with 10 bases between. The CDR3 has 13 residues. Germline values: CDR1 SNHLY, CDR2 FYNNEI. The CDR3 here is CASRGGPNSPLHF. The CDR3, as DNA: TGTGCCAGCAGGGGCGGGCCAAATTCACCCCTCCACTTT.

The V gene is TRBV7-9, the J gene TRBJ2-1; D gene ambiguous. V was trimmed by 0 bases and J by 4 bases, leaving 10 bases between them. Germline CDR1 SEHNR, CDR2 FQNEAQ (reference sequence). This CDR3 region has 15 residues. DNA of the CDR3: TGTGCCAGCAGCTTAGCGCCCCCTAAGTACAATGAGCAGTTCTTC. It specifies CASSLAPPKYNEQFF.

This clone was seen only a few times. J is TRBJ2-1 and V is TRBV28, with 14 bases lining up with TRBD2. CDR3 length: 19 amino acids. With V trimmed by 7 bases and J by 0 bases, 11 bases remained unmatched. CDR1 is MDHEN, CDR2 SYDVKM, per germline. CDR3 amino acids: CASTPGTSGSRASYNEQFF. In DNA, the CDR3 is TGTGCCAGCACCCCCGGGACTAGCGGGAGCCGCGCCTCCTACAATGAGCAGTTCTTC.

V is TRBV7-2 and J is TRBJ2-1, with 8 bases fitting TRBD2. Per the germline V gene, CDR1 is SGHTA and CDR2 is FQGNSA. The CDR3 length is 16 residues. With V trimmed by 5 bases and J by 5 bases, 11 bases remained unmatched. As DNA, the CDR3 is TGTGCCAGCAGCGCATCCGGGACTAGGATGAACAATGAGCAGTTCTTC. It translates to CASSASGTRMNNEQFF.

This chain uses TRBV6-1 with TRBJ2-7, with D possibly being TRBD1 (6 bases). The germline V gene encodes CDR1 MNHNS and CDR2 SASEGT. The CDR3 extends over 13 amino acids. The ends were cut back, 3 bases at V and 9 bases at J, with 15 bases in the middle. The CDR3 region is CASSEGAPPGQYF. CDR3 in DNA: TGTGCCAGCAGTGAGGGGGCCCCCCCTGGGCAGTACTTC.

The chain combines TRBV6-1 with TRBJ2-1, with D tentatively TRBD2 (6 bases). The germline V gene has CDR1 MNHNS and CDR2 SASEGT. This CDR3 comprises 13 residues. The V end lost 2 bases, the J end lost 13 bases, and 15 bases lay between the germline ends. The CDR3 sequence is CASSEWGDFEQFF. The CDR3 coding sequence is TGTGCCAGCAGTGAATGGGGGGACTTCGAACAGTTCTTC.

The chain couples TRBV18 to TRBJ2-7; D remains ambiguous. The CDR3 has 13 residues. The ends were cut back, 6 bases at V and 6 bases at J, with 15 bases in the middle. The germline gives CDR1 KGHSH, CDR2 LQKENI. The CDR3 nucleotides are TGTGCCAGCTCCCCGACGTGGAATTCCGAGCAGTACTTC. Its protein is CASSPTWNSEQYF. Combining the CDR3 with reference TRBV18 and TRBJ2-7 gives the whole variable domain NAGVMQNPRHLVRRRGQEARLRCSPMKGHSHVYWYRQLPEEGLKFMVYLQKENIIDESGMPKERFSAEFPKEGPSILRIQQVVRGDSAAYFCASSPTWNSEQYFGPGTRLTVT.

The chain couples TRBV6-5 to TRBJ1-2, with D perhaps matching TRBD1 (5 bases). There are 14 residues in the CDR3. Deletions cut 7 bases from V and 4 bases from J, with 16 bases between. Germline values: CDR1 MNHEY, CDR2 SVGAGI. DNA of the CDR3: TGTGCCAGCATTACCCAGGGCGGGGTCTATGGCTACACCTTC. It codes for CASITQGGVYGYTF.

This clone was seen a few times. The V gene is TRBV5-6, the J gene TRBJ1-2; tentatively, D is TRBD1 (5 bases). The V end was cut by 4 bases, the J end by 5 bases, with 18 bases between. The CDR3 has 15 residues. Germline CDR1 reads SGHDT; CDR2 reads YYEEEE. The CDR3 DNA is TGTGCCAGCAGCCCTCGGCGGGGGTTGGGGTATGGCTACACCTTC. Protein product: CASSPRRGLGYGYTF.

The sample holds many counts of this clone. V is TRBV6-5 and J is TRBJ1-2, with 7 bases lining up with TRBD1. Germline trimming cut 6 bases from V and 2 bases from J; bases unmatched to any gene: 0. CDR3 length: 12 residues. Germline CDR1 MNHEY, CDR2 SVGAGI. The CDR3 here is CASRGQNYGYTF. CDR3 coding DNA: TGTGCCAGCAGGGGACAGAACTATGGCTACACCTTC.

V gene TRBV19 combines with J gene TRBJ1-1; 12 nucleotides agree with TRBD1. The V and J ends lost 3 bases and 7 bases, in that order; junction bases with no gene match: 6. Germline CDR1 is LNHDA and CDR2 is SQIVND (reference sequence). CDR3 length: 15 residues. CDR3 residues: CASSIPGTGGVEAFF. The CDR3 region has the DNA TGTGCCAGTAGTATCCCCGGGACAGGGGGCGTTGAAGCTTTCTTT. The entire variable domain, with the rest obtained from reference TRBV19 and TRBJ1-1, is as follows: DGGITQSPKYLFRKEGQNVTLSCEQNLNHDAMYWYRQDPGQGLRLIYYSQIVNDFQKGDIAEGYSVSREKKESFPLTVTSAQKNPTAFYLCASSIPGTGGVEAFFGQGTRLTVV.

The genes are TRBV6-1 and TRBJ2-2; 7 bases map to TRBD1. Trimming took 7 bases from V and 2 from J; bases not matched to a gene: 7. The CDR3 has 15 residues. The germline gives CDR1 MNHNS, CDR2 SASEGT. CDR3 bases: TGTGCCAGCACCCCGGGACAGCCTAACACCGGGGAGCTGTTTTTT. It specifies CASTPGQPNTGELFF.

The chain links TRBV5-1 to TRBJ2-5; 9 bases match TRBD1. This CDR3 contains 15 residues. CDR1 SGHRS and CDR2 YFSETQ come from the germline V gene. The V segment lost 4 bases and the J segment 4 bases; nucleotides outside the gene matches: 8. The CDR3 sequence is CASSRDREALETQYF. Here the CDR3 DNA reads TGCGCCAGCAGCCGGGACAGGGAAGCCCTAGAGACCCAGTACTTC.

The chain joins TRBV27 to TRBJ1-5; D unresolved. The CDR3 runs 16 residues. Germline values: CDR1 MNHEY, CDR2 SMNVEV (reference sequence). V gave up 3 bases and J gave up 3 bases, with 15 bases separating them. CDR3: CASSFSRSGNNQPQHF. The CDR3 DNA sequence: TGTGCCAGCAGTTTTTCCCGCTCGGGAAACAATCAGCCCCAGCATTTT.

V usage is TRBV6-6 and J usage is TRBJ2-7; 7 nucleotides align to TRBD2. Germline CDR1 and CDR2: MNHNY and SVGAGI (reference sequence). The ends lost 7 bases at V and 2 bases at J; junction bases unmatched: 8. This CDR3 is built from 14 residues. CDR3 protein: CASTEAGSAYEQYF. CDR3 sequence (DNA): TGTGCCAGCACGGAAGCGGGGTCCGCCTACGAGCAGTACTTC.

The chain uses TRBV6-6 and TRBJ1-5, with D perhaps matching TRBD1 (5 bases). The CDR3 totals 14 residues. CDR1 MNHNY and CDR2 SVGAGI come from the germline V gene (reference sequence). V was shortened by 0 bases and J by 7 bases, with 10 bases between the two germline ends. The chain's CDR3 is CASSYSMGGQPQHF. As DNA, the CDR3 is TGTGCCAGCAGTTACTCGATGGGGGGGCAGCCCCAGCATTTT.

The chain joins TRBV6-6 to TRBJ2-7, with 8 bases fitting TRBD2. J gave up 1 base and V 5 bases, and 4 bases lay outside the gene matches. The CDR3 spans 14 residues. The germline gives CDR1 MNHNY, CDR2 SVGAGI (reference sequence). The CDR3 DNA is TGTGCCAGCAGTGTAGCGGGGACGTCCTACGAGCAGTACTTC. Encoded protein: CASSVAGTSYEQYF.

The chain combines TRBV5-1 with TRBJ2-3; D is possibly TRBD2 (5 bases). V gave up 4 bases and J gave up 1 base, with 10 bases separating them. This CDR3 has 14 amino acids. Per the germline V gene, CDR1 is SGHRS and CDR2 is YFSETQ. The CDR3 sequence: CASSEMRGTDTQYF. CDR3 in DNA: TGCGCCAGCAGCGAGATGAGGGGCACAGATACGCAGTATTTT.